The 26 T cell receptor beta chains in this list originate from one sample, sequenced in a study of blood T cells in healthy people across ages. With a J-beta primer mix and a sample-barcoded 5' primer, a second PCR ran about 7 to 12 cycles. TCRdb processed the 5' RACE reads anew with MiXCR; each CDR3 protein has one entry. Of hundreds of thousands of distinct CDR3 sequences listed, less than 40% are singletons. The source material was blood. These receptors were obtained from a woman older than 75 in good health.

The sample holds a few counts of this clonotype. A read error is possible here, since a much larger clone lies one base away. The chain recombines TRBV3-1 with TRBJ2-1, with D perhaps matching TRBD1 (6 bases). The CDR3 spans 17 residues. The germline V and J ends were trimmed by 4 bases and 0 bases, with 16 bases remaining between them. Germline V gene data show CDR1 as LGHDT and CDR2 as YNNKEL (reference sequence). The CDR3 loop is CASSREVGASSYNEQFF. For the CDR3, the DNA is TGTGCCAGCAGCCGAGAAGTGGGGGCGAGCTCCTACAATGAGCAGTTCTTC.

In this sample, this clonotype turned up a few times. The rearrangement joins TRBV5-1 to TRBJ1-1, with D perhaps TRBD1 (6 bases). Trimming took off 5 bases at V and 0 bases at J, with 11 bases between the two ends. The CDR3 extends over 14 amino acids. Germline CDR1 is SGHRS and CDR2 is YFSETQ. CDR3 residues: CASSGGFMNTEAFF. The CDR3 bases are TGCGCCAGCAGTGGGGGCTTCATGAACACTGAAGCTTTCTTT.

Ten or more counts support this clonotype. This chain joins TRBV15 and TRBJ2-6; no firm D call. Germline V gene sequence: CDR1 LNHNV, CDR2 YYDKDF (reference sequence). The CDR3 covers 15 residues. Between the trimmed V and J ends, which lost 4 bases and 4 bases, there was a span of 11 bases. CDR3 amino acids: CATSTSDSGANVLTF. As DNA, the CDR3 is TGTGCCACCAGCACATCAGACTCCGGGGCCAACGTCCTGACTTTC.

The rearrangement uses TRBV29-1 and TRBJ2-1, with D unresolved. CDR1 and CDR2 (germline): SQVTM, ANQGSEA. The V end was cut by 2 bases, the J end by 2 bases, with 7 bases between. The CDR3 totals 13 residues. Here the CDR3 DNA reads TGCAGCGTTGAAACGGCAGCCTACAATGAGCAGTTCTTC. Protein sequence: CSVETAAYNEQFF.

This clonotype was observed many times. The gene calls are TRBV5-1 and TRBJ2-5, with D tentatively TRBD1 (6 bases). V lost 0 bases, J lost 2 bases, and 11 bases lay in between. CDR3 size: 15 residues. The V gene's germline CDR1 is SGHRS and CDR2 YFSETQ. CDR3 sequence: CASSLDLGQQETQYF. CDR3 nucleotide sequence: TGCGCCAGCAGCTTGGACCTAGGACAGCAAGAGACCCAGTACTTC. Full variable domain (missing parts from reference TRBV5-1 and TRBJ2-5): KAGVTQTPRYLIKTRGQQVTLSCSPISGHRSVSWYQQTPGQGLQFLFEYFSETQRNKGNFPGRFSGRQFSNSRSEMNVSTLELGDSALYLCASSLDLGQQETQYFGPGTRLLVL.

A note on this clonotype: This may be a read error, as it is one base from a much larger clone. CDR3 nucleotide sequence: TGTGCCGGCACCTACGGTGGAGGGGAGGAGACCCAGTACTTC. Its protein product is CAGTYGGGEETQYF. V gene TRBV7-9 combines with J gene TRBJ2-5; tentatively, D is TRBD2 (6 bases). The CDR3 spans 14 residues. Looked up from germline, CDR1 is SEHNR and CDR2 is FQNEAQ (reference sequence). The V gene lost 11 bases and the J gene lost 5 bases, with 21 bases spanning the gap.

This clonotype turned up a few times. This chain joins TRBV2 and TRBJ1-2, with TRBD1 as a possible D gene (6 bases). In germline, CDR1 is SNHLY, CDR2 FYNNEI. V gave up 5 bases and J gave up 3 bases, with 22 bases separating them. The CDR3 contains 17 residues. CDR3 region: CASSISQGNPGDYGYTF. The CDR3 DNA follows: TGTGCCAGCAGTATTTCTCAGGGGAATCCTGGTGACTATGGCTACACCTTC.

This clonotype appeared many times. This chain connects TRBV12-3 or TRBV12-4 to TRBJ1-2; no reliable D call. The CDR3 has 12 amino acids. The ends were cut back, 2 bases at V and 2 bases at J, with 3 bases in the middle. The CDR3: CASSLINYGYTF. In DNA, the CDR3 is TGTGCCAGCAGTTTAATCAACTATGGCTACACCTTC.

In its sample, this clonotype was seen many times. The CDR3 loop reads CASSQRTGNMGGYTF. The CDR3 DNA reads TGTGCCAGCAGCCAAAGGACAGGGAATATGGGTGGCTACACCTTC. This chain joins TRBV6-1 and TRBJ1-2, with 8 bases fitting TRBD1. Germline values: CDR1 MNHNS, CDR2 SASEGT. J was trimmed by 7 bases and V by 6 bases; bases with no gene match: 13. The CDR3 runs 15 residues.

This clonotype occurred many times. The rearrangement joins TRBV5-1 to TRBJ2-3; 10 positions match TRBD2. This CDR3 region has 18 residues. The V segment lost 4 bases and the J segment 0 bases; nucleotides outside the gene matches: 11. The germline gives CDR1 SGHRS, CDR2 YFSETQ. The CDR3 nucleotides read TGCGCCAGCAGCCCTACTAGCGGGGCCCAATCTAGCACAGATACGCAGTATTTT. Its translation: CASSPTSGAQSSTDTQYF.

This clonotype was seen a handful of times. V and J are TRBV5-1 and TRBJ2-2; D not certain. Per the germline V gene, CDR1 is SGHRS and CDR2 is YFSETQ. This CDR3 spans 15 amino acids. V lost 4 bases and J 0 bases, leaving 10 bases between the germline ends. CDR3 loop: CASSPIRANTGELFF. CDR3 DNA: TGCGCCAGCAGCCCCATAAGGGCGAACACCGGGGAGCTGTTTTTT.

This clonotype turned up a few times. The CDR3 DNA follows: TGTGCCAGCAGCGAGACAGGGGGTCGCAATCAGCCCCAGCATTTT. This encodes CASSETGGRNQPQHF. This sequence joins TRBV9 and TRBJ1-5; TRBD1 matches at 9 bases. Germline-derived CDR1 and CDR2 are SGDLS and YYNGEE. The CDR3 length is 15 residues. The J segment lost 2 bases and the V segment lost 3 bases, leaving 3 bases of the junction unmatched.

The chain carries TRBV7-2 and TRBJ1-1; D ambiguous. Germline CDR1 SGHTA, CDR2 FQGNSA. V lost 7 bases to trimming and J lost 6 bases, with 15 bases between them. The CDR3 consists of 13 residues. The CDR3 loop is CASTLSPGAEAFF. CDR3 nucleotide sequence: TGTGCCAGCACCCTGTCCCCTGGGGCTGAAGCTTTCTTT. The full variable domain, its missing parts supplied by reference TRBV7-2 and TRBJ1-1, is GAGVSQSPSNKVTEKGKDVELRCDPISGHTALYWYRQSLGQGLEFLIYFQGNSAPDKSGLPSDRFSAERTGGSVSTLTIQRTQQEDSAVYLCASTLSPGAEAFFGQGTRLTVV.

The chain links TRBV18 to TRBJ2-2; D remains ambiguous. The CDR3 loop spans 15 amino acids. Trimming cost V 1 base and J 4 bases, with 10 bases left between them. Looked up from germline, CDR1 is KGHSH and CDR2 is LQKENI. The DNA for the CDR3 is TGTGCCAGCTCACCACGGCAGTTTGGCACCGGGGAGCTGTTTTTT. It yields the protein CASSPRQFGTGELFF.

This chain links TRBV28 with TRBJ1-5; possible D gene TRBD1, 6 bases. With 8 bases removed from V and 6 bases from J, the gap between germline ends came to 23 bases. In germline, CDR1 is MDHEN, CDR2 SYDVKM. This CDR3 contains 16 residues. This CDR3 reads CASHPRRGPTGQPQHF. The CDR3, as DNA: TGTGCCAGCCATCCTCGGCGGGGGCCTACAGGTCAGCCCCAGCATTTT.

The chain carries TRBV20-1 and TRBJ2-1; 13 bases align to TRBD2. Germline CDR1 reads DFQATT; CDR2 reads SNEGSKA (reference sequence). J lost 4 bases, V lost 6 bases, and 15 bases had no gene match. CDR3 length: 18 amino acids. In nucleotides, the CDR3 is TGCAGTGCCGGGGGAGGACTAGCGGGGGCTGTTGGATACAATGAGCAGTTCTTC. It encodes CSAGGGLAGAVGYNEQFF.

This clonotype was counted many times. This chain connects TRBV7-2 to TRBJ1-5; possibly TRBD1 for D (5 bases). Germline loops: CDR1 SGHTA, CDR2 FQGNSA. Between the trimmed V and J ends, which lost 5 bases and 2 bases, there was a span of 13 bases. The CDR3 has 15 amino acids. Here the CDR3 DNA reads TGTGCCAGCAGCCAGGCGGGGGAAGGCAATCAGCCCCAGCATTTT. It is translated as CASSQAGEGNQPQHF. Combining the CDR3 with reference TRBV7-2 and TRBJ1-5 gives the whole variable domain GAGVSQSPSNKVTEKGKDVELRCDPISGHTALYWYRQSLGQGLEFLIYFQGNSAPDKSGLPSDRFSAERTGGSVSTLTIQRTQQEDSAVYLCASSQAGEGNQPQHFGDGTRLSIL.

This clonotype was seen many times. This chain connects TRBV6-2 or TRBV6-3 to TRBJ2-5; D is possibly TRBD1 (5 bases). The CDR3 sequence is 16 residues long. Germline V lookup: CDR1 MNHEY, CDR2 SVGEGT. Trimming cost V 8 bases and J 0 bases, with 19 bases left between them. The CDR3 DNA reads TGTGCCAGCGGGCTAGGGGCAGGACATTACCAAGAGACCCAGTACTTC. Protein product: CASGLGAGHYQETQYF.

This clonotype was observed many times. The chain has TRBV5-1 and TRBJ2-7; 10 bases match TRBD2. CDR1 and CDR2 from the germline V gene are SGHRS and YFSETQ. V lost 4 bases to trimming and J lost 6 bases; unmatched junction nucleotides: 10. This CDR3 comprises 15 residues. CDR3 DNA: TGCGCCAGCAGCCCGGCAGCGGGGGGGCCATCCGAGCAGTACTTC. It specifies CASSPAAGGPSEQYF.

There are many counts of this clonotype. The chain uses TRBV15 and TRBJ2-5; perhaps TRBD1 as D (6 bases). Per germline, CDR1 LNHNV and CDR2 YYDKDF (reference sequence). The CDR3 contains 14 residues. Trimming shortened V by 1 base and J by 3 bases, and 9 bases separated the two germline ends. CDR3 nucleotide sequence: TGTGCCACCAGCAGAGGAGGGGGAAAAGAGACCCAGTACTTC. It codes for CATSRGGGKETQYF.

This sequence joins TRBV11-2 and TRBJ2-3; no clear D. Germline assignment: CDR1 SGHAT and CDR2 FQNNGV. This CDR3 region has 16 residues. The V and J ends lost 7 bases and 2 bases respectively, with 19 bases between them. CDR3 loop: CASTQGRTLLTDTQYF. In nucleotides, the CDR3 is TGTGCCAGCACCCAAGGCCGGACCCTTCTCACAGATACGCAGTATTTT.

As concerns this clonotype: A read error may be the cause here, since a much bigger clone is one base away. The chain uses TRBV20-1 and TRBJ2-1, with 12 positions matching TRBD2. Germline trimming cut 1 base from V and 10 bases from J; bases unmatched to any gene: 8. Germline V gene lookup returns CDR1 DFQATT and CDR2 SNEGSKA (reference sequence). The CDR3 length is 15 residues. CDR3 region: CSARALAGGDYEQFF. The DNA of the CDR3 is TGCAGTGCTAGAGCCCTAGCGGGGGGGGATTACGAGCAGTTCTTC.

This clonotype has at least ten counts. The rearrangement links TRBV20-1 to TRBJ1-2; D remains unclear. The CDR3 contains 12 residues. V lost 3 bases, J lost 4 bases, and 9 bases lay in between. Germline lookup yields CDR1 DFQATT and CDR2 SNEGSKA (reference sequence). CDR3 protein: CSARGQFYGYTF. The CDR3 DNA reads TGCAGTGCTAGGGGTCAGTTCTATGGCTACACCTTC.

This clonotype came up many times. The V call is TRBV24-1, the J call TRBJ2-1; 12 bases are shared with TRBD2. Germline values: CDR1 KGHDR, CDR2 SFDVKD. The CDR3 length is 15 residues. The V gene end was trimmed by 10 bases and the J gene end by 6 bases; junction bases not matched to a gene: 9. The CDR3: CATGSSSGGANEQFF. CDR3 bases: TGTGCCACGGGCTCCTCTAGCGGGGGGGCCAATGAGCAGTTCTTC.

A few counts support this clonotype. V gene TRBV5-1 combines with J gene TRBJ1-5; 11 positions agree with TRBD1. The J segment lost 5 bases and the V segment lost 0 bases, leaving 4 bases of the junction unmatched. The V gene's germline CDR1 is SGHRS and CDR2 YFSETQ. This CDR3 has 16 amino acids. The CDR3 spells CASSLAGTGGDQPQHF. In DNA form, the CDR3 reads TGCGCCAGCAGCTTGGCCGGGACAGGGGGAGATCAGCCCCAGCATTTT.

To note about this clonotype: The final CDR3 position lacks the conserved phenylalanine or tryptophan, pointing to a likely read error. This chain links TRBV5-6 with TRBJ2-1; D remains unclear. With 1 base removed from V and 8 bases from J, the gap between germline ends came to 4 bases. Per the germline V gene, CDR1 is SGHDT and CDR2 is YYEEEE. The CDR3 has 11 amino acids. CDR3 protein: CASSLRHEQFV. CDR3 in DNA: TGTGCCAGCAGCTTGCGACATGAGCAGTTCGTC.